Presented here are 13 T cell receptor beta chains from one specimen sequenced in a study of blood T cell repertoires in COVID-19. Produced via immunoSEQ multiplex PCR; TCRdb's table is partial and in-frame only. Of 350,000 to 550,000 clones in the sample, nearly 90% were seen once. The sample taken for sequencing was PBMCs or T cells enriched from blood (not recorded which). The receptor set was obtained from a woman between 18 and 30 years old with acute COVID-19.

J is TRBJ1-2 and V is TRBV28, with 8 bases identical to TRBD1. The CDR3 totals 15 residues. With V trimmed by 2 bases and J by 2 bases, 4 bases remained unmatched. CDR1 MDHEN and CDR2 SYDVKM come from the germline V gene. In DNA form, the CDR3 reads TGTGCCAGCAGTTTACCTGGACAGGGAAACTATGGCTACACCTTC. Protein sequence: CASSLPGQGNYGYTF.

This chain connects TRBV2 to TRBJ1-4; 7 bases fit TRBD1. CDR3 size: 14 residues. Germline V gives CDR1 SNHLY, CDR2 FYNNEI. J lost 4 bases, V lost 6 bases, and 5 bases had no gene match. The CDR3 DNA reads TGTGCCAGCAGGATAGGGGACAGTAATGAAAAACTGTTTTTT. It yields the protein CASRIGDSNEKLFF.

The chain combines TRBV3-1 (or the pseudogene TRBV3-2) with TRBJ2-2; 7 bases line up with TRBD2. Losses at the gene ends were 1 base for V and 5 bases for J; bases not matched to a gene: 4. The germline V gene encodes CDR1 LGHDT and CDR2 YNNKEL (reference sequence). The CDR3 totals 15 residues. The DNA of the CDR3 is TGTGCCAGCAGCCAAGCGGGGACTAAGACCGGGGAGCTGTTTTTT. Residues: CASSQAGTKTGELFF.

The chain joins TRBV19 to TRBJ1-1, with unresolved D. The CDR3 totals 13 residues. Germline CDR1 LNHDA, CDR2 SQIVND (reference sequence). The V end was cut by 1 base, the J end by 1 base, with 4 bases between. CDR3 DNA: TGTGCCAGTAGTATAGCATCGAACACTGAAGCTTTCTTT. It codes for CASSIASNTEAFF.

The sample holds one count of this clone. The junction departs from germline at one end; a sequencing error may be responsible. The genes are TRBV19 and TRBJ2-5; possible D gene TRBD1, 6 bases. CDR3 length: 13 amino acids. Germline V gives CDR1 LNHDA, CDR2 SQIVND (reference sequence). CDR3 in amino acids: CASSQGLQGTQYF. CDR3 DNA sequence: TGTGCCAGTAGCCAGGGGCTACAAGGGACCCAGTACTTC.

The chain carries TRBV7-9 and TRBJ1-2; D call uncertain. CDR1 is SEHNR, CDR2 FQNEAQ, per germline (reference sequence). V lost 1 base and J 5 bases, leaving 14 bases between the germline ends. The CDR3 length is 15 residues. As DNA, the CDR3 is TGTGCCAGCAGCTTAGGCTCCCAGGTTTTATATGGCTACACCTTC. It yields the protein CASSLGSQVLYGYTF.

This rearrangement joins TRBV5-4 to TRBJ2-7; TRBD1 aligns across 8 bases. Germline CDR1 is SGHNT and CDR2 is YYREEE (reference sequence). Unmatched junction bases numbered 5, after V lost 4 bases and J lost 2 bases. The CDR3 is 14 amino acids. CDR3 sequence: CASSKMTGAYEQYF. CDR3 DNA: TGTGCCAGCAGCAAGATGACAGGGGCCTACGAGCAGTACTTC.

The rearrangement uses TRBV29-1 and TRBJ1-2, with 7 nucleotides matching TRBD1. From germline, CDR1 is SQVTM and CDR2 ANQGSEA. The CDR3 is 13 amino acids. Trimming removed 6 bases from V and 4 bases from J; junction bases left unmatched: 8. The DNA for the CDR3 is TGCAGCGTAGCCGACCCAGGGGGCTATGGCTACACCTTC. It encodes CSVADPGGYGYTF.

The chain links TRBV20-1 to TRBJ2-5; 7 bases fit TRBD1. V lost 3 bases and J lost 2; bases outside the gene matches: 9. This CDR3 region has 15 residues. Per the germline V gene, CDR1 is DFQATT and CDR2 is SNEGSKA (reference sequence). In DNA form, the CDR3 reads TGCAGTGCTAGTAGGACAGGAGGACGTCAAGAGACCCAGTACTTC. Amino acids: CSASRTGGRQETQYF.

The chain employs TRBV9 and TRBJ2-3, with TRBD1 as a possible D gene (5 bases). CDR1 SGDLS and CDR2 YYNGEE come from the germline V gene. V was clipped by 1 base and J by 4 bases, with 13 bases between them. This CDR3 comprises 15 residues. The CDR3 region has the DNA TGTGCCAGCAGCGTACAGGGTGTTAAGGCAGATACGCAGTATTTT. Its protein is CASSVQGVKADTQYF.

The V and J genes are TRBV7-9 and TRBJ1-2, with a weak D call TRBD1 (5 bases). Germline V CDR1 and CDR2: SEHNR, FQNEAQ (reference sequence). This CDR3 contains 15 residues. Trimming took off 1 base at V and 8 bases at J, with 17 bases between the two ends. The CDR3 region has the DNA TGTGCCAGCAGCTTAGAAGGGACCGGGAGAGGGGGCTACACCTTC. Its protein product is CASSLEGTGRGGYTF.

The chain couples TRBV5-1 to TRBJ1-2; 8 bases are a match to TRBD1. From germline, CDR1 is SGHRS and CDR2 YFSETQ. This CDR3 spans 13 amino acids. The ends lost 0 bases at V and 6 bases at J; junction bases unmatched: 1. The DNA of the CDR3 is TGCGCCAGCAGCTTGGGACAGGGGCATGGCTACACCTTC. This sequence encodes CASSLGQGHGYTF.

This chain joins TRBV18 and TRBJ1-5; D remains ambiguous. The V end lost 2 bases, the J end lost 0 bases, and 17 bases lay between the germline ends. From germline, CDR1 is KGHSH and CDR2 LQKENI. The CDR3 totals 18 residues. DNA for the CDR3: TGTGCCAGCTCACCAACCGGAGGGAGGGTGTTTAGCAATCAGCCCCAGCATTTT. It codes for CASSPTGGRVFSNQPQHF.